This record covers a single TCR beta chain. Trimming shortened V by 4 bases and J by 5 bases, and 17 bases separated the two germline ends. The V gene's germline CDR1 is GTSNPN and CDR2 SVGIG (reference sequence). CDR3 length equals 14 residues. Per the original data handling: Amplification of reference gene primers was used by the study to estimate nucleated cell counts. Sequenced by immunoSEQ multiplex PCR; TCRdb stores in-frame clones only, minus some. The DNA gave D and trimming, while V, J and clone size come from that table. The sample shows more than 150,000 clones, roughly nine tenths of them seen only once. The data originate from a study of blood T cell repertoires in COVID-19. The wider study: Samples of COVID-19 (acute and convalescent) were obtained from the United States, Italy and Spain.

The sequenced material came from peripheral blood. V is TRBV30 and J is TRBJ1-1; D is unresolved. The sequence came from a man aged 55 to 70 with acute or convalescent COVID-19. DNA of the CDR3: TGTGCCTGGATAGGCCGGGGAATAAGTACTGAAGCTTTCTTT. Protein: CAWIGRGISTEAFF.